One and the same sample provided the 15 T cell receptor beta chains below, sequenced in a study of shared clonotypes between healthy human individuals. Generated by immunoSEQ multiplex PCR, the TCRdb table keeps only in-frame clones and is missing some. The sample lists some 2,400,000 clones; 90% to 97% were seen once. The sample taken for sequencing was naive CD4+ T cells sorted from blood. Subset meaning: CD45RA+ positively selected. Every receptor here comes from a man between 18 and 29 years old in good health.

The chain carries TRBV4-1 and TRBJ1-3; D uncertain. CDR1 and CDR2 from the germline V gene are MGHRA and YSYEKL. V shed 2 bases and J shed 0 bases, with 11 bases lying between them. The CDR3 is made up of 16 amino acids. The CDR3 coding sequence is TGCGCCAGCAGCCAACTAGTCGGGCACTCTGGAAACACCATATATTTT. It codes for CASSQLVGHSGNTIYF.

This clone was counted a single time. The same CDR3 is also encoded by other DNA sequences in this sample. The chain carries TRBV11-2 and TRBJ1-1, with TRBD1 as a possible D gene (6 bases). Trimming pared 0 bases from V and 7 bases from J, leaving 9 bases between. This CDR3 is built from 13 residues. Germline CDR1 and CDR2: SGHAT and FQNNGV. The CDR3 sequence: CASSLDRGGEAFF. The CDR3 nucleotides are TGTGCCAGCAGCTTAGACAGGGGAGGTGAAGCTTTCTTT.

This clone was counted a single time. The genes are TRBV10-3 and TRBJ1-2; maybe TRBD1 (5 bases). V was trimmed by 3 bases and J by 4 bases, leaving 9 bases between them. This CDR3 has 13 residues. Germline V gene data show CDR1 as ENHRY and CDR2 as SYGVKD. CDR3 coding DNA: TGTGCCATCAGTGACCAGGGTGGCTATGGCTACACCTTC. Protein: CAISDQGGYGYTF.

This chain joins TRBV14 and TRBJ1-6, with 10 bases fitting TRBD1. Germline CDR1 is SGHDN and CDR2 is FVKESK. V dropped 3 bases and J dropped 5; count of bases not matched to a gene: 4. The CDR3 has 16 residues. Here the CDR3 DNA reads TGTGCCAGCAGCCATGGGACAGGGGATAATAATTCACCCCTCCACTTT. Amino acid sequence: CASSHGTGDNNSPLHF.

This clone has only one observation. The chain recombines TRBV10-3 with TRBJ2-5, with a possible D match to TRBD2 (7 bases). CDR3 length: 15 amino acids. CDR1 and CDR2 from the germline V gene are ENHRY and SYGVKD. The V gene lost 3 bases and the J gene lost 4 bases, with 15 bases spanning the gap. CDR3 coding DNA: TGTGCCATCAGTGAATGGGGGGGGGCAGGAGAGACCCAGTACTTC. Translated, it gives CAISEWGGAGETQYF.

This sequence joins TRBV18 and TRBJ2-7; 9 nucleotides align to TRBD1. Losses at the gene ends were 5 bases for V and 5 bases for J; bases not matched to a gene: 13. This CDR3 has 16 residues. Germline CDR1 KGHSH, CDR2 LQKENI. The CDR3 sequence is CASSGQLRTGENEQYF. The CDR3 region has the DNA TGTGCCAGCTCAGGGCAACTTAGGACAGGGGAAAACGAGCAGTACTTC.

The sample holds one count of this clone. The chain joins TRBV28 to TRBJ2-3, with D perhaps matching TRBD2 (6 bases). CDR3 length: 14 residues. Trimming removed 3 bases from V and 4 bases from J, with 11 bases in between. CDR1 is MDHEN and CDR2 is SYDVKM in the germline V gene. The CDR3 reads CASSFGGSADTQYF. For the CDR3, the DNA is TGTGCCAGCAGTTTTGGGGGGAGTGCAGATACGCAGTATTTT.

The table lists this clone with a count of one. The chain combines TRBV7-9 with TRBJ2-6, with D possibly being TRBD1 or TRBD2 (5 bases each). V gave up 2 bases and J gave up 4 bases, with 9 bases separating them. CDR1 and CDR2 (germline): SEHNR, FQNEAQ (reference sequence). The CDR3 runs to 15 residues. The CDR3 DNA follows: TGTGCCAGCAGCTTATCAGGGACGGGGGCCAACGTCCTGACTTTC. Amino acid sequence: CASSLSGTGANVLTF. Full variable domain (outside the CDR3, taken from reference TRBV7-9 and TRBJ2-6): DTGVSQNPRHKITKRGQNVTFRCDPISEHNRLYWYRQTLGQGPEFLTYFQNEAQLEKSRLLSDRFSAERPKGSFSTLEIQRTEQGDSAMYLCASSLSGTGANVLTFGAGSRLTVL.

The rearrangement joins TRBV5-1 to TRBJ2-7, with TRBD1 matching over 9 bases. Germline loops: CDR1 SGHRS, CDR2 YFSETQ. Trimming removed 0 bases from V and 3 bases from J; junction bases left unmatched: 7. The CDR3 length is 16 residues. The CDR3 DNA follows: TGCGCCAGCAGCTTGGCACTGACAGGGGGGAACTACGAGCAGTACTTC. This encodes CASSLALTGGNYEQYF.

The chain recombines TRBV10-3 with TRBJ2-7; 8 nucleotides line up with TRBD1. V lost 4 bases to trimming and J lost 0 bases; unmatched junction nucleotides: 8. The CDR3 totals 16 residues. Germline loops: CDR1 ENHRY, CDR2 SYGVKD. This chain's CDR3 is CAISGNSGGLSYEQYF. CDR3 nucleotide sequence: TGTGCCATCAGTGGTAATTCAGGGGGCCTCTCCTACGAGCAGTACTTC.

V is TRBV19 and J is TRBJ2-7; D is unresolved. Trimming left V 5 bases short and J 6 bases short, with 14 bases between. Germline values: CDR1 LNHDA, CDR2 SQIVND (reference sequence). CDR3 length equals 13 residues. CDR3 amino acids: CASSGNLLREQYF. The CDR3 nucleotides read TGTGCCAGTAGTGGCAACCTCCTTCGCGAGCAGTACTTC.

CDR3 sequence reads: CASRPFGNYGYTF. Here the CDR3 DNA reads TGTGCCAGCAGACCTTTCGGGAACTATGGCTACACCTTC. This chain joins TRBV7-8 and TRBJ1-2; D unclear. V dropped 6 bases and J dropped 2 bases, with 10 bases sitting between them. Germline V gene sequence: CDR1 SGHVS, CDR2 FQNEAQ. The CDR3 covers 13 residues.

The chain uses TRBV28 and TRBJ1-5, with D uncertain. This CDR3 is 17 amino acids long. Germline CDR1 is MDHEN and CDR2 is SYDVKM. Trimming left V 4 bases short and J 2 bases short, with 18 bases between. The CDR3, as DNA: TGTGCCAGCAGTTCTTTCCTTCCCCCCTGGGGCAATCAGCCCCAGCATTTT. The encoded protein is CASSSFLPPWGNQPQHF.

The V gene is TRBV7-8, the J gene TRBJ2-1; D is undetermined. V shed 2 bases and J shed 3 bases, with 8 bases lying between them. This CDR3 has 14 residues. The germline V gene has CDR1 SGHVS and CDR2 FQNEAQ. Here the CDR3 reads CASSLIRNYNEQFF. CDR3 bases: TGTGCCAGCAGCTTAATCCGGAACTACAATGAGCAGTTCTTC.

The chain couples TRBV7-9 to TRBJ2-7, with 8 bases identical to TRBD2. After removal of 5 bases from V and 2 bases from J, the junction contained 8 bases not matched to a gene. CDR1 is SEHNR and CDR2 is FQNEAQ in the germline V gene (reference sequence). This CDR3 has 15 amino acids. The CDR3 nucleotides read TGTGCCAGCAGCCCCAGCGGGAGCAGGCCCTACGAGCAGTACTTC. It specifies CASSPSGSRPYEQYF.